This entry is about one T cell receptor beta chain. This CDR3 is 14 amino acids long. J gave up 3 bases and V 7 bases, and 7 bases lay outside the gene matches. Per germline, CDR1 SQVTM and CDR2 ANQGSEA. The sample originates from a study of OX40 agonist ivuxolimab in advanced cancers. About the research overall: Dose-escalation subjects each had hepatocellular carcinoma, melanoma, renal cell or head and neck cancer.

TCRdb keeps only in-frame clones here, not all; method: immunoSEQ multiplex PCR. There are some 63,000 clones in the sample; approximately 89% occur only once, and around 5% lies in the top ten. This chain joins TRBV29-1 and TRBJ2-2; 8 bases are shared with TRBD1. This sequence was found in an adult with an advanced solid tumor such as melanoma, head and neck, liver or kidney cancer. The specimen comprised CD4+ or CD8+ T cells sorted from blood, sampled in a trial of the OX40 agonist ivuxolimab. CDR3 bases: TGCAGCGCTAGACAGGGGACGGACACCGGGGAGCTGTTTTTT. Its protein product is CSARQGTDTGELFF.